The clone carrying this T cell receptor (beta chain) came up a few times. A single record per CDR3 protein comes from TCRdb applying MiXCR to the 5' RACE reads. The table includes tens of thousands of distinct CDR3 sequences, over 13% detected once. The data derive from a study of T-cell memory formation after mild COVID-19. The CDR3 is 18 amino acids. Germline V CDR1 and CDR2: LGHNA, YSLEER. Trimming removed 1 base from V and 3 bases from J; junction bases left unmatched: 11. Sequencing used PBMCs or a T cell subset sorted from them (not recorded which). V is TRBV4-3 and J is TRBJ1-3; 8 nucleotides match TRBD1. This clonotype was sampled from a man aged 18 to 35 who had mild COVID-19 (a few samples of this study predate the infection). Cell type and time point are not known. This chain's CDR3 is CASSQGLRAGGIGNTIYF. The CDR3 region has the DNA TGCGCCAGCAGCCAAGGTTTGAGGGCAGGGGGCATTGGAAACACCATATATTTT.